This T cell receptor (beta chain) was profiled in a study of shared clonotypes between healthy human individuals. This table comes from immunoSEQ multiplex PCR, and its TCRdb copy is limited to in-frame clones, with some not included. The data contain around 2,000,000 clones, 90% to 95% of them singletons. Partitioning of CD4+ cells yielded a CD45RA+ naive subset and a CD45RA-negative memory subset. Germline CDR1 and CDR2: SEHNR and FQNEAQ (reference sequence). Trimming removed 4 bases from V and 1 base from J; junction bases left unmatched: 5. CDR3 size: 16 residues. The sequence was obtained from a man in his late teens or twenties in good health. The sample comprised naive CD4+ T cells sorted from blood. Documented subset: CD45RA+ positively selected. The chain employs TRBV7-9 and TRBJ1-4; 8 bases align to TRBD1. The CDR3 protein is CASSSHTGGTNEKLFF. The CDR3 DNA sequence: TGTGCCAGCAGCTCACATACAGGGGGAACTAATGAAAAACTGTTTTTT.